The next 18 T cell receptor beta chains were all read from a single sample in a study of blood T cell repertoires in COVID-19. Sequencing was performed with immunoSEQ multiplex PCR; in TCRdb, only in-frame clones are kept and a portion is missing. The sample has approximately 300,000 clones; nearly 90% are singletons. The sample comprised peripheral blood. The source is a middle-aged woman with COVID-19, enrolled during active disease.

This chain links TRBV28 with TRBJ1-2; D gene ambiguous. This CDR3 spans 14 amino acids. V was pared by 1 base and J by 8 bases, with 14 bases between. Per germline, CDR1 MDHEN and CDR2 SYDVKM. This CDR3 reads CASSLSLFLGGYTF. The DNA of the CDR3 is TGTGCCAGCAGTTTATCCCTATTTCTGGGCGGCTACACCTTC.

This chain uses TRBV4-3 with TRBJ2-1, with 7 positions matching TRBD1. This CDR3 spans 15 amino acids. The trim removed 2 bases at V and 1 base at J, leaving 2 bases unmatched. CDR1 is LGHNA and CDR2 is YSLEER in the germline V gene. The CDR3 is CASSQYRGSYNEQFF. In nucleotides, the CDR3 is TGCGCCAGCAGCCAATACAGGGGTTCCTACAATGAGCAGTTCTTC.

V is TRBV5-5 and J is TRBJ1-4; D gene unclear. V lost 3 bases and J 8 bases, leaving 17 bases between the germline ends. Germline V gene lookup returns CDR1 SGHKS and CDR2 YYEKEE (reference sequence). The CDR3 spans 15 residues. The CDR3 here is CASSWETGNREKLFF. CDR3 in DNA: TGTGCCAGCAGCTGGGAAACGGGGAATCGGGAAAAACTGTTTTTT.

The CDR3 DNA sequence: TGTGCCAGCAGTGAAGCACGCGGGGGCAGAGAGACCCAGTACTTC. This sequence encodes CASSEARGGRETQYF. The V gene is TRBV6-1, the J gene TRBJ2-5; the D gene is possibly TRBD2 (7 bases). This CDR3 contains 15 residues. V dropped 0 bases and J dropped 4 bases, with 12 bases sitting between them. Germline assignment: CDR1 MNHNS and CDR2 SASEGT.

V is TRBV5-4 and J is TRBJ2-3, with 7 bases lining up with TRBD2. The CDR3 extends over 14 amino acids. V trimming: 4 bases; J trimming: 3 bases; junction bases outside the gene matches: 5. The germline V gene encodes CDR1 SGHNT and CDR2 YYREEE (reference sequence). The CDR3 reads CASSTTSSTDTQYF. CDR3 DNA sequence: TGTGCCAGCAGCACGACTAGCAGTACAGATACGCAGTATTTT. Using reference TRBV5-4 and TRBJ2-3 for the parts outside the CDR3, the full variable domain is ETGVTQSPTHLIKTRGQQVTLRCSSQSGHNTVSWYQQALGQGPQFIFQYYREEENGRGNFPPRFSGLQFPNYSSELNVNALELDDSALYLCASSTTSSTDTQYFGPGTRLTVL.

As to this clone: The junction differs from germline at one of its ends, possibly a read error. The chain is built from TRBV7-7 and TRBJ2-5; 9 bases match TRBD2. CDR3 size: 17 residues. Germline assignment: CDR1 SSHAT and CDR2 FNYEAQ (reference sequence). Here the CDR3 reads CASSLSLGLAGMETQYF. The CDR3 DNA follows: TGTGCTAGCAGCTTAAGCCTAGGTCTAGCGGGGATGGAGACCCAGTACTTC.

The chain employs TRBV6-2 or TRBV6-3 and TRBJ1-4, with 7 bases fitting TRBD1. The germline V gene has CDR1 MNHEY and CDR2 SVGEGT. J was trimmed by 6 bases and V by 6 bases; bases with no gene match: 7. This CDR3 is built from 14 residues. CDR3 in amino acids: CASSTGEEDEKLFF. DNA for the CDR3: TGTGCCAGCAGCACAGGGGAAGAGGATGAAAAACTGTTTTTT.

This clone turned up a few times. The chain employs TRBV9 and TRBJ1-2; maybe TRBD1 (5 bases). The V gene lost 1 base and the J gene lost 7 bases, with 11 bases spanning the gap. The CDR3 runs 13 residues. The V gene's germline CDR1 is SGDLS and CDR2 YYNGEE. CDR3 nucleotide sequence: TGTGCCAGCAGCGTAACACAGGCCAGTGGCTACACCTTC. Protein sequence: CASSVTQASGYTF.

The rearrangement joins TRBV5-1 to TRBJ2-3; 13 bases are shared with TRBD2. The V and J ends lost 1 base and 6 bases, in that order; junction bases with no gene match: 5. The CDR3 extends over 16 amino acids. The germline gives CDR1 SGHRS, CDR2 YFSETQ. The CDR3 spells CASSLRLAGGWDTQYF. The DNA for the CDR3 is TGCGCCAGCAGCTTGAGACTAGCGGGGGGTTGGGATACGCAGTATTTT.

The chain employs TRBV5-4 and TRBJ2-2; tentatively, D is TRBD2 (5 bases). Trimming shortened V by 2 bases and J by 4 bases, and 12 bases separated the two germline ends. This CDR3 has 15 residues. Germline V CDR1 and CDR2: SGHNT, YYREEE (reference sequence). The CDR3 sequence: CASSLFFRGTGELFF. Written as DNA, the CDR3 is TGTGCCAGCAGCTTATTTTTCCGGGGCACCGGGGAGCTGTTTTTT.

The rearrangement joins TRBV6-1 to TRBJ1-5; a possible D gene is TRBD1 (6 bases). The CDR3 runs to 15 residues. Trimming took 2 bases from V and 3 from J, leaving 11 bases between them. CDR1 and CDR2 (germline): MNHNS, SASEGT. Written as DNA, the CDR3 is TGTGCCAGCAGTGAACAGGGGACCAACAATCAGCCCCAGCATTTT. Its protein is CASSEQGTNNQPQHF.

The chain's CDR3 is CASSPPGHGGYGYTF. The CDR3 nucleotides read TGTGCCAGCAGCCCGCCGGGACATGGGGGCTATGGCTACACCTTC. The chain links TRBV5-8 to TRBJ1-2; D possibly corresponds to TRBD1 (6 bases). The germline V and J ends were trimmed by 4 bases and 4 bases, with 17 bases remaining between them. From germline, CDR1 is SGHTS and CDR2 YDEGEE. The CDR3 extends over 15 amino acids. The full variable domain, with the rest looked up from reference TRBV5-8 and TRBJ1-2, is EAGVTQSPTHLIKTRGQQATLRCSPISGHTSVYWYQQALGLGLQFLLWYDEGEERNRGNFPPRFSGRQFPNYSSELNVNALELEDSALYLCASSPPGHGGYGYTFGSGTRLTVV.

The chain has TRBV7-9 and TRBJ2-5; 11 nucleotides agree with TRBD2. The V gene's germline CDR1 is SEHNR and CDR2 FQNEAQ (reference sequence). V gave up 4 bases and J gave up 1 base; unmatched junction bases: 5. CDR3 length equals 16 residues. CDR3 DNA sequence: TGTGCCAGCAGCTCAGGGACTAGCGGAGGCCAAGAGACCCAGTACTTC. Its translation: CASSSGTSGGQETQYF.

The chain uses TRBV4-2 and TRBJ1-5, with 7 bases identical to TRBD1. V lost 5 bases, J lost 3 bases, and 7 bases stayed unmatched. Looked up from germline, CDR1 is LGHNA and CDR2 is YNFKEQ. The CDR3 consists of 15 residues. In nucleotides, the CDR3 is TGTGCCAGCAGCTCTCCGACAGGGTCCAATCAGCCCCAGCATTTT. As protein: CASSSPTGSNQPQHF.

CDR3: CASGGIEVRDQPQHF. CDR3 coding DNA: TGTGCCAGCGGGGGCATCGAGGTCAGAGATCAGCCCCAGCATTTT. The rearrangement uses TRBV28 and TRBJ1-5; possibly TRBD1 for D (6 bases). In germline, CDR1 is MDHEN, CDR2 SYDVKM. V was cut by 8 bases and J by 5 bases, with 19 bases left in between. This CDR3 is 15 amino acids long.

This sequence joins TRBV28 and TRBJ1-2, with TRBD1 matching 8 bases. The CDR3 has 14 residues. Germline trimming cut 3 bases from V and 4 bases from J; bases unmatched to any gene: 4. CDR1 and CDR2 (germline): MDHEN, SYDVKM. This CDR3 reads CASSLAGGTYGYTF. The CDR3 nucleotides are TGTGCCAGCAGTTTGGCAGGGGGCACCTATGGCTACACCTTC.

CDR3 residues: CAISESERRKPQHF. The CDR3 region has the DNA TGTGCCATCAGTGAGTCTGAGAGGAGGAAGCCCCAGCATTTT. The genes are TRBV10-3 and TRBJ1-5, with D hard to call. With 0 bases removed from V and 8 bases from J, the gap between germline ends came to 11 bases. The CDR3 extends over 14 amino acids. CDR1 is ENHRY, CDR2 SYGVKD, per germline.

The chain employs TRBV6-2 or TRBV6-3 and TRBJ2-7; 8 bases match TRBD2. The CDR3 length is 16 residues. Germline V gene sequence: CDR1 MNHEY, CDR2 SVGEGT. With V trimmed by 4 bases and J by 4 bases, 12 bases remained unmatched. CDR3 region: CASSSVSGRAFYEQYF. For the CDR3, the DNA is TGTGCCAGCAGTTCGGTCTCCGGGAGGGCCTTTTACGAGCAGTACTTC.